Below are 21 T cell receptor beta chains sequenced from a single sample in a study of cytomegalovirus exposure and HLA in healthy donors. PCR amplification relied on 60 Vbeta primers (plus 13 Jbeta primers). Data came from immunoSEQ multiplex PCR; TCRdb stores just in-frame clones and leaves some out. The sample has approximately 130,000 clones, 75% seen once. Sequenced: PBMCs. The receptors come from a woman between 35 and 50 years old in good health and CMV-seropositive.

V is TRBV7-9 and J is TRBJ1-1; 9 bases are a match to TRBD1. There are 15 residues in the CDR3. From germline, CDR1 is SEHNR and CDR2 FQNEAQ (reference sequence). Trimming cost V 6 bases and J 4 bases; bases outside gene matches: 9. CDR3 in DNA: TGTGCCAGCAGTAAACCGGGACAGGGAGTCACTGAAGCTTTCTTT. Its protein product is CASSKPGQGVTEAFF.

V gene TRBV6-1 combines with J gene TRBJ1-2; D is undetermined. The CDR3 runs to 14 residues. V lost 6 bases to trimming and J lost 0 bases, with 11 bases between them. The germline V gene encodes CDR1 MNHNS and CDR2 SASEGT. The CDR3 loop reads CASRELGANYGYTF. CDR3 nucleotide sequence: TGTGCCAGCAGGGAACTCGGAGCTAACTATGGCTACACCTTC.

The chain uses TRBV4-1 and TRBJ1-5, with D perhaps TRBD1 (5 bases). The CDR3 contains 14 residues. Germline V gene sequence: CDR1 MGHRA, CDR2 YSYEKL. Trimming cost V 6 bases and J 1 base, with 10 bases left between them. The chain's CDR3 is CASSGAQSNQPQHF. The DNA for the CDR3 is TGCGCCAGCAGTGGGGCCCAGAGCAATCAGCCCCAGCATTTT.

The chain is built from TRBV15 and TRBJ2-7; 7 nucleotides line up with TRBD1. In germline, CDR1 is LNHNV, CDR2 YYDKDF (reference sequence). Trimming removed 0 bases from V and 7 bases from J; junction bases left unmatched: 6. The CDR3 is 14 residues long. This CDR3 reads CATSREVLGQEQYF. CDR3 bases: TGTGCCACCAGCAGAGAGGTACTGGGACAGGAGCAGTACTTC.

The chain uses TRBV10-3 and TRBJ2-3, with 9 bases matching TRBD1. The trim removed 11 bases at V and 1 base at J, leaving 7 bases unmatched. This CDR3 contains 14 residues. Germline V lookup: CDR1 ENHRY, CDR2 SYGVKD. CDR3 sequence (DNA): TGTGCCGCAAACCGGGACAGGGGCACAGATACGCAGTATTTT. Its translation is CAANRDRGTDTQYF.

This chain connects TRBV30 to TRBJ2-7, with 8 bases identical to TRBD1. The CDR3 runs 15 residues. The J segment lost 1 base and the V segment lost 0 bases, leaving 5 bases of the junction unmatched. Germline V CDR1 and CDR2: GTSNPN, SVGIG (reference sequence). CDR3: CAWSVFGQGSYEQYF. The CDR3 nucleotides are TGTGCCTGGAGTGTTTTCGGACAGGGTTCCTACGAGCAGTACTTC. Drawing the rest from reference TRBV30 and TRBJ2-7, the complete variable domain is SQTIHQWPATLVQPVGSPLSLECTVEGTSNPNLYWYRQAAGRGLQLLFYSVGIGQISSEVPQNLSASRPQDRQFILSSKKLLLSDSGFYLCAWSVFGQGSYEQYFGPGTRLTVT.

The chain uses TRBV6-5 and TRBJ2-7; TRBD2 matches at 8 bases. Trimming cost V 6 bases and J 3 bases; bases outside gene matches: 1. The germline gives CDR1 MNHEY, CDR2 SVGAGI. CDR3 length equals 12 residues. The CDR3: CASRGTSYEQYF. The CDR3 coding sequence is TGTGCCAGCAGGGGGACTAGCTACGAGCAGTACTTC.

CDR3 loop: CASSDDPGVGHQPQHF. CDR3 nucleotides: TGTGCCAGCAGTGACGATCCGGGGGTAGGTCATCAGCCCCAGCATTTT. The V call is TRBV2, the J call TRBJ1-5; possibly TRBD1 for D (5 bases). V lost 3 bases, J lost 5 bases, and 17 bases lay in between. This CDR3 spans 16 amino acids. Germline CDR1 and CDR2: SNHLY and FYNNEI.

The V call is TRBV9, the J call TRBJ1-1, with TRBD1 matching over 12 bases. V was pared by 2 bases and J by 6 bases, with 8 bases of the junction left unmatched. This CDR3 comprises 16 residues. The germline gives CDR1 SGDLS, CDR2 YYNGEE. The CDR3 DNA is TGTGCCAGCAGCGTTGGGACAGGGGGCGCTGGGGCTGAAGCTTTCTTT. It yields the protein CASSVGTGGAGAEAFF.

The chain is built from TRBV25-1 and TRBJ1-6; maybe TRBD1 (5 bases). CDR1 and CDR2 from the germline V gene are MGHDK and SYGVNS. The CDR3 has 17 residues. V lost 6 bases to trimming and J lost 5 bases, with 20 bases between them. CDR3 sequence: CASSPLHRRGDNSPLHF. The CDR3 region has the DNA TGTGCCAGCAGCCCCCTCCACAGACGGGGGGATAATTCACCCCTCCACTTT.

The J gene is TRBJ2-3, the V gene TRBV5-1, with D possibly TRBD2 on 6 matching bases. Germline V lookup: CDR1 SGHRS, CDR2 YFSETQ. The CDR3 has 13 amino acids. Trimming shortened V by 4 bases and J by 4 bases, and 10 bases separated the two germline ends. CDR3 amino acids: CASSARLADTQYF. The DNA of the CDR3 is TGCGCCAGCAGCGCTCGACTAGCAGATACGCAGTATTTT.

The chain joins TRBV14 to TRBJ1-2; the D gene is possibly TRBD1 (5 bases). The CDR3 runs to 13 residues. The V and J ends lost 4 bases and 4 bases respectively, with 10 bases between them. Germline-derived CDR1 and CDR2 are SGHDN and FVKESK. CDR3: CASSRGQGYGYTF. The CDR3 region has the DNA TGTGCCAGCAGCCGAGGCCAGGGCTATGGCTACACCTTC.

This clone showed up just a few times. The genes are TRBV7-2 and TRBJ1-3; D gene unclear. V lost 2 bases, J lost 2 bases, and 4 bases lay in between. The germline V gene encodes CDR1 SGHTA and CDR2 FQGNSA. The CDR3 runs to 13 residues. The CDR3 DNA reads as TGTGCCAGCAGCTTACCAGCTGGAAACACCATATATTTT. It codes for CASSLPAGNTIYF.

DNA of the CDR3: TGTGCCAGCAGTCCAACCACCACGCGACTGTTTTTT. It codes for CASSPTTTRLFF. This chain links TRBV6-6 with TRBJ1-4; D uncertain. This CDR3 region has 12 residues. The ends were cut back, 5 bases at V and 13 bases at J, with 14 bases in the middle. The germline V gene has CDR1 MNHNY and CDR2 SVGAGI (reference sequence).

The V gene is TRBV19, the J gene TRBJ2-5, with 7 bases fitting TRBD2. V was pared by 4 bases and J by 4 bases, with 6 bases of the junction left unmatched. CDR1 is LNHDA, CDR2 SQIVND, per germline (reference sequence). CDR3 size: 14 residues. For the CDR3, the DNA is TGTGCCAGTAGTAGCGGGAGTAATGGAGAGACCCAGTACTTC. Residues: CASSSGSNGETQYF.

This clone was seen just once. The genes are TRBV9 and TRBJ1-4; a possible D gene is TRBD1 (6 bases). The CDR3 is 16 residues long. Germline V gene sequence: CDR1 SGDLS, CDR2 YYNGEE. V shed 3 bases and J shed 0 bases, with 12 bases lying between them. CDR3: CASSGPGQATNEKLFF. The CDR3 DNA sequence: TGTGCCAGCAGCGGGCCGGGACAAGCAACTAATGAAAAACTGTTTTTT.

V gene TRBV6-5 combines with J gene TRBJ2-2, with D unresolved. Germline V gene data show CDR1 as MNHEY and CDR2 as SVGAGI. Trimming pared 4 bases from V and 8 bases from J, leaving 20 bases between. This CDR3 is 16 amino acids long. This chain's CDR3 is CASSFEFGWARGELFF. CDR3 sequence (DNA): TGTGCCAGCAGTTTTGAGTTCGGTTGGGCCCGGGGGGAGCTGTTTTTT.

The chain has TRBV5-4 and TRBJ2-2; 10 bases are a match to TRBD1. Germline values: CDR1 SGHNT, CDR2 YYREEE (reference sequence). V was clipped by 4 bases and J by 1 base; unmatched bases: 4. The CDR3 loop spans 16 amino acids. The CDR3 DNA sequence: TGTGCCAGCAGCACGGGACAGGGGCTGAACACCGGGGAGCTGTTTTTT. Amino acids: CASSTGQGLNTGELFF.

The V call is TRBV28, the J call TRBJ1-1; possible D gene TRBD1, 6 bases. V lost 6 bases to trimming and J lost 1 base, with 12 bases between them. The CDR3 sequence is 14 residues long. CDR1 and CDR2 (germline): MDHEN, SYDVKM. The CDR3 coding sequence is TGTGCCAGCAGCAGGGGACACCAGAACACTGAAGCTTTCTTT. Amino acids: CASSRGHQNTEAFF.

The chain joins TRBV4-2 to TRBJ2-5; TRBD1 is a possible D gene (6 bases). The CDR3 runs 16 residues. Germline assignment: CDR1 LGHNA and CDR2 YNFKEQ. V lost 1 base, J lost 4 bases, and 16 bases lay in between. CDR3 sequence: CASSQGAMGAGETQYF. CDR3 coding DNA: TGTGCCAGCAGCCAAGGCGCCATGGGGGCTGGAGAGACCCAGTACTTC.

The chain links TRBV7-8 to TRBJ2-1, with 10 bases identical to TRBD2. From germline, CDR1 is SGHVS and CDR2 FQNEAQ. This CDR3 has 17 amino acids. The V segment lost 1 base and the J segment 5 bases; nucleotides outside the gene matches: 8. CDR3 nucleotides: TGTGCCAGCAGCTTAGGGGCTAGCGGGGGATTAGACAATGAGCAGTTCTTC. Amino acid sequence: CASSLGASGGLDNEQFF.